The rows below give T cell receptor beta chains drawn from one sample of a study of blood T cell repertoires in COVID-19. Assay: immunoSEQ multiplex PCR; the TCRdb copy retains only in-frame clones and omits some. The repertoire consists of around 330,000 clones, with approximately 88% occurring once and the leading ten covering 1.6%. The specimen was peripheral blood. These receptors were collected from a woman in her 30s with COVID-19, enrolled during active disease. Both conserved end residues are part of each CDR3. D genes are given only for firm matches. Expanded clones get a size class; other rows say once, few or many, or leave the size out.

>TRBJ2-7|TRBV7-2|NA|NA
TGTGCCAGCAGCCCGGACAGAGCATCCTACGAGCAGTACTTC
CASSPDRASYEQYF
>TRBJ2-7|TRBV30|NA|TRBD1
TGTGCCTGGAGCGGGACAGGGCTTTACGAGCAGTACTTC
CAWSGTGLYEQYF
>TRBJ1-2|TRBV27|NA|NA
TGTGCCAGCAGCCCACCAGGGAGGACCTATGGCTACACCTTC
CASSPPGRTYGYTF
>TRBJ1-5|TRBV6-6|NA|TRBD1
TGTGCCAGCAGAAGGGGACAGGGAATTAATCAGCCCCAGCATTTT
CASRRGQGINQPQHF
>TRBJ1-1|TRBV6-5|NA|NA
TGTGCCAGCAGTTACTCTGTCGGAGGCGAAGCTTTCTTT
CASSYSVGGEAFF
>TRBJ1-3|TRBV4-1|NA|NA
TGCGCCAGCAGCCATTCACCTCCGGGACACTTTTCCCTGGACACCATATATTTT
CASSHSPPGHFSLDTIYF
>TRBJ1-2|TRBV5-6|once|NA
TGTGCCAGCAGCTTGGGACAGAAATTATATGGCTACACCTTC
CASSLGQKLYGYTF
>TRBJ2-7|TRBV5-6|NA|TRBD2
TGTGCCAGCAGATGGCGGGGGGGCCGATACGAGCAGTACTTC
CASRWRGGRYEQYF
>TRBJ1-2|TRBV9|NA|NA
TGTGCCAGCAGCGCGAACGGGGTCGTCTACACCTTC
CASSANGVVYTF
>TRBJ2-1|TRBV11-3|few|TRBD2
TGTGCCAGCAGCTTAGACCCCTGGAGCGGGGGGGCTGATGAGCAGTTCTTC
CASSLDPWSGGADEQFF
>TRBJ2-7|TRBV4-1|NA|NA
TGCGCCAGCAGCCTCGACAGAGCCTACGAGCAGTACTTC
CASSLDRAYEQYF
>TRBJ1-6|TRBV7-9|many|NA
TGTGCCAGCAGCTTAGAACAGTATAATTCACCCCTCCACTTT
CASSLEQYNSPLHF
>TRBJ2-2|TRBV7-7|once|NA
TGTGCTAGCAGCTTAGCAGGAGACGACACCGGGGAGCTGTTTTTT
CASSLAGDDTGELFF
>TRBJ1-1|TRBV19|once|TRBD1
TGTGCCAGCAGAGGTGACAGGGGGCACTACACTGAAGCTTTCTTT
CASRGDRGHYTEAFF
>TRBJ2-4|TRBV11-2|NA|TRBD1
TGTGCCAGCAGGGCAGGGGGCCGGCAAAACATTCAGTACTTC
CASRAGGRQNIQYF
>TRBJ2-1|TRBV5-4|NA|NA
TGTGCCAGCAGCTTGGCCGGAGGGGGCTATGAGCAGTTCTTC
CASSLAGGGYEQFF
>TRBJ2-5|TRBV9|NA|NA
TGTGCCAGCAGCTTGCGGGGCCAAGAGACCCAGTACTTC
CASSLRGQETQYF